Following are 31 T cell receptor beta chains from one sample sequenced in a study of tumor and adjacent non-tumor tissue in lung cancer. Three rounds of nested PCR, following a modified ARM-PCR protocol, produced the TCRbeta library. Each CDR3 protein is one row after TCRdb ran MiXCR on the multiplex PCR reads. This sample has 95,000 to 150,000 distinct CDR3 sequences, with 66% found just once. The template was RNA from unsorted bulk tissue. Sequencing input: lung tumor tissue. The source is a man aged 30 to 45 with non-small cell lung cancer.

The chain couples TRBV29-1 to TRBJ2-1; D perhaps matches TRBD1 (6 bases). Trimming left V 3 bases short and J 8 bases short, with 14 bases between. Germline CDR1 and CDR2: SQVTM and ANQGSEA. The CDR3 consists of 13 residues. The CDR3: CSVDGTWSHEQFF. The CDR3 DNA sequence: TGCAGCGTTGATGGGACATGGTCACATGAGCAGTTCTTC.

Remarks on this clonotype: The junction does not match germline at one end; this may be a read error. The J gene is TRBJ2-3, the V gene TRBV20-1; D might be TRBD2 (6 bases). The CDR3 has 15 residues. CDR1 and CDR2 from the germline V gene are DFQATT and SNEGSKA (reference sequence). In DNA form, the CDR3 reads TGCAGTGCTCCGGTGGCAGGAGGGCTCACAGATACGCAGGATTTT. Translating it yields CSAPVAGGLTDTQDF.

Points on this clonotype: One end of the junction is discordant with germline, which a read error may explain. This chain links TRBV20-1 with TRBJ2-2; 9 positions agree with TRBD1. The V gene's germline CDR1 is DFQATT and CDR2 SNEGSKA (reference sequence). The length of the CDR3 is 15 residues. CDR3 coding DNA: TGCAGTGCTATAAGGGACAGGGAGAGGACCGGGGGGCTGTTTTTT. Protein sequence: CSAIRDRERTGGLFF.

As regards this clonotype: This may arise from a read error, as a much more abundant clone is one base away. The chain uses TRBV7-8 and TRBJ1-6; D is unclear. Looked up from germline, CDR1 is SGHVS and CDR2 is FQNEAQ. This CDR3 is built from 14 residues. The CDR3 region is CTSSLAGVRAPLHF. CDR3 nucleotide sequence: TGTACCAGCAGCTTAGCTGGAGTTAGGGCACCCCTCCACTTT.

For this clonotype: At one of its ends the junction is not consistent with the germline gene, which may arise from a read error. The CDR3 DNA sequence: TGTGCCGGCAGCCCGACTAAAGATATGCAGTATTTT. Its protein product is CAGSPTKDMQYF. The V and J genes are TRBV6-2 or TRBV6-3 and TRBJ2-3; tentatively, D is TRBD2 (5 bases). The CDR3 spans 12 residues. Looked up from germline, CDR1 is MNHEY and CDR2 is SVGEGT.

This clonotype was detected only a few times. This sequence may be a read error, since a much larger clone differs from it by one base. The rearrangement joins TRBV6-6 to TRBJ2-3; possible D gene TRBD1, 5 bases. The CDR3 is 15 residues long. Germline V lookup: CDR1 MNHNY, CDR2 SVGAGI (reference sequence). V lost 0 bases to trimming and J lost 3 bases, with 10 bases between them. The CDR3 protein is CASSYSLGETDTQYF. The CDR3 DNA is TGTGCCAGCAGTTACTCGTTAGGGGAAACAGATACGCAGTATTTT.

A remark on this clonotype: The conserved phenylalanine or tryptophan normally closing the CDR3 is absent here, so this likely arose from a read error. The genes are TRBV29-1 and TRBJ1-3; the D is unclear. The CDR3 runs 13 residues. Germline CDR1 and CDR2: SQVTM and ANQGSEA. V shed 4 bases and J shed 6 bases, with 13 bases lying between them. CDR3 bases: TGCAGCGTTGCGGGCCGAATCGTAAACACCATATATGTT. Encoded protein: CSVAGRIVNTIYV.

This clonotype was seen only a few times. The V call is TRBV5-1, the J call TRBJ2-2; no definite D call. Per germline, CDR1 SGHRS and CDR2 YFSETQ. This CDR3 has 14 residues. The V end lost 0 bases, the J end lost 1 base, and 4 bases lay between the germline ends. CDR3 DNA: TGCGCCAGCAGCTTGGATGGGAACACCGGGGAGCTGTTTTTT. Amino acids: CASSLDGNTGELFF.

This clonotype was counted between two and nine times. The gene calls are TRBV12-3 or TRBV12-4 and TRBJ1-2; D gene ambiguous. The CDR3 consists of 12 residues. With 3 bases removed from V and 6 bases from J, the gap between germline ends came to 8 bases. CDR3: CASSFSQNGYTF. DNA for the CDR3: TGTGCCAGCAGTTTCTCCCAGAATGGCTACACCTTC.

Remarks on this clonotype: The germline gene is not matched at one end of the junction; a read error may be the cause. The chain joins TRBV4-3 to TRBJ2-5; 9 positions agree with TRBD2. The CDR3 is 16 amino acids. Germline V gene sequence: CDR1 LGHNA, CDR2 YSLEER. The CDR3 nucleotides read TGCGTCAGCAGCCGGTCCGGGGCTAGCGGGGAAGAGACCCAGTACTTC. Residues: CVSSRSGASGEETQYF.

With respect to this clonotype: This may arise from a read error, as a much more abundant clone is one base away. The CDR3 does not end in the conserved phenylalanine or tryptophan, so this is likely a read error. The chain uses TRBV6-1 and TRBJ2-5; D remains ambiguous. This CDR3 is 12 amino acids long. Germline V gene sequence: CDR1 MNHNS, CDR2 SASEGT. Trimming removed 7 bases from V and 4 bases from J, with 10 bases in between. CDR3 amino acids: CASNLWGETQYI. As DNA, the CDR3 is TGTGCCAGCAACCTCTGGGGAGAGACCCAGTACATC.

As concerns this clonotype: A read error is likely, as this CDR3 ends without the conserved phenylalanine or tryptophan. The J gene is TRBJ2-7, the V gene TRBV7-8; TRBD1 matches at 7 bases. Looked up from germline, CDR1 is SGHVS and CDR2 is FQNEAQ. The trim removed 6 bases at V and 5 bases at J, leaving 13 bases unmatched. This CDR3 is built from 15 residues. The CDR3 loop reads CASSMTGSMGHEQYL. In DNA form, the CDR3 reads TGTGCCAGCAGTATGACAGGGTCGATGGGCCACGAGCAGTACCTC.

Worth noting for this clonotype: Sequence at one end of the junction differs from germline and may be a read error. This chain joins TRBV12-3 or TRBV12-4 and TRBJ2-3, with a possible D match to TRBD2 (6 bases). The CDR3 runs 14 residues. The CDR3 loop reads CASSFASVTDTKYF. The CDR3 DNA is TGTGCCAGCAGTTTCGCTAGCGTCACAGATACGAAGTATTTT.

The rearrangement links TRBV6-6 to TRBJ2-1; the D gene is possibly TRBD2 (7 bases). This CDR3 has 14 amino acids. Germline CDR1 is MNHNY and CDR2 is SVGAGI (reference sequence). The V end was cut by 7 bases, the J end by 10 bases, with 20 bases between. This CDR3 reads CASMGGGGHGEQFF. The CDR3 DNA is TGTGCCAGCATGGGTGGGGGGGGCCACGGGGAGCAGTTCTTC.

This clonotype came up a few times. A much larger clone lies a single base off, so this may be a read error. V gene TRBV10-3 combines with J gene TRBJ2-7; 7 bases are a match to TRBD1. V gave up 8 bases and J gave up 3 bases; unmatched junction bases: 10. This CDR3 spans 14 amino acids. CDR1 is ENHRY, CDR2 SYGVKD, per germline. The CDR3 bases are TGTGCCATCGGAAGCTTCGGGACAGACTACGAGCAGTACTTC. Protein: CAIGSFGTDYEQYF.

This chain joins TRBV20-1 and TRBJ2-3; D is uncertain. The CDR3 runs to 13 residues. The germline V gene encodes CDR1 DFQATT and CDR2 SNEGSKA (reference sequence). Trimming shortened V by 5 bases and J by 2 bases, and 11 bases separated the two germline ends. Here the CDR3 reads CSARLPNTDTQYF. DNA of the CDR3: TGCAGTGCTCGCCTTCCTAACACAGATACGCAGTATTTT.

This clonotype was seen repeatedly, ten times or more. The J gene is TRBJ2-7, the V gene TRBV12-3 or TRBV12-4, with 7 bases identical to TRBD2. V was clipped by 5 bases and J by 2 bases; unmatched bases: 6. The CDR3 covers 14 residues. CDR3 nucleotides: TGTGCCAGCAGTGCAAGCGGGAATCCCTACGAGCAGTACTTC. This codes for CASSASGNPYEQYF.

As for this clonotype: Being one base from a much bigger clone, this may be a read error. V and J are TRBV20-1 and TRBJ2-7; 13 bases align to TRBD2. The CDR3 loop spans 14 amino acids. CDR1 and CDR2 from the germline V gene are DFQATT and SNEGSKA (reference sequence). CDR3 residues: CRARTSGRSYEQYF. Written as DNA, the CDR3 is TGCAGAGCCCGGACTAGCGGGAGATCCTACGAGCAGTACTTC.

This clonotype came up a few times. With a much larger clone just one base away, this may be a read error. As DNA, the CDR3 is TGTGCCAGCAAAGAGCCGAACACCGGGGAGCCGTTTTTT. It specifies CASKEPNTGEPFF. The chain combines TRBV6-5 with TRBJ2-2; TRBD2 might be the D (5 bases). The CDR3 length is 13 residues. CDR1 and CDR2 from the germline V gene are MNHEY and SVGAGI.

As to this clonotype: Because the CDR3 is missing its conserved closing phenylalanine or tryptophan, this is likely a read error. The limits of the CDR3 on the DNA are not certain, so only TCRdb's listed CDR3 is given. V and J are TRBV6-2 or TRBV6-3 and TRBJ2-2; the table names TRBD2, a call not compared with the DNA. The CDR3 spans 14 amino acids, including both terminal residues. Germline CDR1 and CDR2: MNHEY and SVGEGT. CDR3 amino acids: CASSASGGTGELFL.

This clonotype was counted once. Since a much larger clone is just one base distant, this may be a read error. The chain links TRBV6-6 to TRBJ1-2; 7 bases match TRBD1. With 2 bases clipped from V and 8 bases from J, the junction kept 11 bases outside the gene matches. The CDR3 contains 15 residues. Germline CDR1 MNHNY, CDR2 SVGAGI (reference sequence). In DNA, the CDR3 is TGTGCCAGCAGTTACGGGACACAGGGGTTGCGAGGCTACACCTTC. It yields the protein CASSYGTQGLRGYTF.

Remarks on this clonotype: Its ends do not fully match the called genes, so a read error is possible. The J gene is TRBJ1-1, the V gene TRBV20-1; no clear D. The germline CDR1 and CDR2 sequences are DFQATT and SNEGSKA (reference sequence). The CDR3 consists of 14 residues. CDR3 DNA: TGCAGTGCTAGCCCCCCGGGTGTATGGACTGAAACTTTCTTT. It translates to CSASPPGVWTETFF.

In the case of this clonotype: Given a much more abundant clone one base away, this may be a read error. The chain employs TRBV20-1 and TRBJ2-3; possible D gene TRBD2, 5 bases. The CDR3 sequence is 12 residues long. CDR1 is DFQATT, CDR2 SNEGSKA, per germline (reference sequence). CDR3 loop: CSAWTGRDMQYF. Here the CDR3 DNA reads TGCAGTGCTTGGACTGGGAGAGATATGCAGTATTTT.

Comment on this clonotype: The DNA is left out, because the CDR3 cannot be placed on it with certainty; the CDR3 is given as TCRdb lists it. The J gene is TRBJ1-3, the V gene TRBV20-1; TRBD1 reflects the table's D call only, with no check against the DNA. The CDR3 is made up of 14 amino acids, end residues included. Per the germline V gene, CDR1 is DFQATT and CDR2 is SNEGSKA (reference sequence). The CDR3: CSAARVAYGNTVYF.

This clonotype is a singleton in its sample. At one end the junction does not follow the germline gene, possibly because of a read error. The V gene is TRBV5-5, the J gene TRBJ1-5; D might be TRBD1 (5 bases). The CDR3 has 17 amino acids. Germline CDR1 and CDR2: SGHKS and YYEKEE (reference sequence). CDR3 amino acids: CASSFRTNLYSNQLQHF. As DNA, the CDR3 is TGTGCCAGCAGCTTCAGGACAAACCTTTATAGCAATCAGCTCCAGCATTTT.

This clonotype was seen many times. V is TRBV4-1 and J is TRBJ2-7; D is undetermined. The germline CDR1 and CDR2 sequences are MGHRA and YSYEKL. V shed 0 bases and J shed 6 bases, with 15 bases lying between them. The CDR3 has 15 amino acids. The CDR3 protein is CASSQESGPGREQYF. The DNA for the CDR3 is TGCGCCAGCAGCCAAGAGTCCGGTCCGGGTCGCGAGCAGTACTTC.

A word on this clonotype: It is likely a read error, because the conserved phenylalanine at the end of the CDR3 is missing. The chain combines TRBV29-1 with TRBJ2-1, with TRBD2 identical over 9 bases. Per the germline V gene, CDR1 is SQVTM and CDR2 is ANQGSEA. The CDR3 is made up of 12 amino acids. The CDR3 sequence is CNLQRGAGEQFL. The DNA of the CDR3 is TGCAACCTTCAGCGGGGGGCGGGGGAGCAGTTCCTC.

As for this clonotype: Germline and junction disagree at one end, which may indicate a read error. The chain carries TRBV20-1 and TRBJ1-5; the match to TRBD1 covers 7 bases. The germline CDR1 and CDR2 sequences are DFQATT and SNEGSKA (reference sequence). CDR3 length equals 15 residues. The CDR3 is CNARYRGGSNQPQHF. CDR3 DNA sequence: TGCAATGCTAGATACAGGGGTGGGAGCAATCAGCCCCAGCATTTT.

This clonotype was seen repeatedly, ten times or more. The CDR3 bases are TGCGCCAGCAGCTTTCAAGACTCGAACACTGAAGCTTTCTTT. Translated: CASSFQDSNTEAFF. The chain is built from TRBV5-1 and TRBJ1-1; D not resolved. Germline CDR1 SGHRS, CDR2 YFSETQ. The CDR3 totals 14 residues. Trimming cost V 2 bases and J 1 base, with 9 bases left between them.

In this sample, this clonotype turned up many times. The CDR3 is CASSSGTDSGNTIYF. The CDR3 nucleotides are TGTGCCAGCAGCTCCGGGACGGACTCTGGAAACACCATATATTTT. The chain recombines TRBV6-1 with TRBJ1-3, with D possibly being TRBD1 (5 bases). Germline assignment: CDR1 MNHNS and CDR2 SASEGT. V lost 6 bases and J 0 bases, leaving 12 bases between the germline ends. The CDR3 is 15 amino acids.

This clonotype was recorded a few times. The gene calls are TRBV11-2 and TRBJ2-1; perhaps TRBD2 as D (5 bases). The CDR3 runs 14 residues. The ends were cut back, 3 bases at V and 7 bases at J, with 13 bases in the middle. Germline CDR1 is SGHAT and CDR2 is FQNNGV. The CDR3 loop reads CASSFNPGTNEQFF. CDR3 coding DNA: TGTGCCAGCAGCTTTAATCCGGGAACGAATGAGCAGTTCTTC.